This TCR beta chain stems from a study of blood T cell repertoires in COVID-19. The table came from immunoSEQ multiplex PCR; TCRdb's copy has only in-frame clones and leaves some out. The profile shows roughly 190,000 clones, roughly 81% of them singletons. Germline assignment: CDR1 SGHTA and CDR2 FQGTGA. This CDR3 has 18 residues. The junction had 9 bases not matched to a gene; V was cut back by 4 bases and J by 0 bases. Material: peripheral blood. V and J are TRBV7-3 and TRBJ2-2; 9 bases are a match to TRBD2. This receptor was obtained from a woman aged 70-85 years with active or convalescent COVID-19. The CDR3 DNA reads as TGTGCCAGCAGCTCACCGCCTAGCGGGATAACGAACACCGGGGAGCTGTTTTTT. This encodes CASSSPPSGITNTGELFF.